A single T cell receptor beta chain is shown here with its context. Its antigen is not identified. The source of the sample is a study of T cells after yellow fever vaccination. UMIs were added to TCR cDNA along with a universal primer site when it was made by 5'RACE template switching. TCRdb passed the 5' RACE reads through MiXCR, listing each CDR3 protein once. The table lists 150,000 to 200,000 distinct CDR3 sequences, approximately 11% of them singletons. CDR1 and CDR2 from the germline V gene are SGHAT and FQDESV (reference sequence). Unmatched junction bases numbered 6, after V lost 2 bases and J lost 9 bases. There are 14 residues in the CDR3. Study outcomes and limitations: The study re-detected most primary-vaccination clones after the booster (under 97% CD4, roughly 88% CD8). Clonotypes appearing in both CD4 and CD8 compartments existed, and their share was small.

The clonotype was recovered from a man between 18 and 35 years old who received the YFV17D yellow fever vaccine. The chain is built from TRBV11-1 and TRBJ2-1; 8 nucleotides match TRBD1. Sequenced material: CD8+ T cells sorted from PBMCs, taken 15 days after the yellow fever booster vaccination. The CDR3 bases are TGTGCCAGCAGCTTATTGCAGGGGGCTATTGAGCAGTTCTTC. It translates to CASSLLQGAIEQFF.